Here is one T cell receptor (beta chain) with its context. The antigen is unknown. In germline, CDR1 is MNHNY, CDR2 SVGAGI (reference sequence). This CDR3 region has 16 residues. Trimming cost V 6 bases and J 4 bases, with 21 bases left between them. PCR amplification relied on 60 Vbeta primers (plus 13 Jbeta primers). Libraries were prepared by immunoSEQ multiplex PCR; TCRdb keeps only in-frame clonotypes and omits some of them. The table has 100,000 to 150,000 clones, 75% to 85% seen once. The sample originates from a study of cytomegalovirus exposure and HLA in healthy donors. On the study more broadly: Across a few hundred genotyped donors, more than 75% landed in the Caucasian-associated ancestry cluster. Findings and caveats of the study: Per a later analysis, about 17,000 TCR beta sequences showed association with HLA alleles at 0.05 false discovery rate.

The TCR was taken from a male donor in good health and CMV-seropositive. The sequencing sample was made of PBMCs. The chain uses TRBV6-6 and TRBJ2-5, with D possibly TRBD2 on 6 matching bases. This CDR3 reads CASSLAAEGVGETQYF. The CDR3 DNA is TGTGCCAGCAGCCTGGCGGCGGAGGGCGTGGGAGAGACCCAGTACTTC.